This entry describes one T cell receptor (beta chain). Data came from immunoSEQ multiplex PCR; TCRdb stores just in-frame clones and leaves some out. The top ten hold 0.4% to 0.55% of the sample, which has over 850,000 clones, about four fifths seen once. Germline CDR1 MDHEN, CDR2 SYDVKM. The CDR3 contains 15 residues. V lost 5 bases and J lost 0, with 10 bases in between. This specimen belongs to a study of shared clonotypes between healthy human individuals. This sequence was found in a man aged 18 to 29 in good health. Some clones in this sample may be carry-over from other donors' samples. The sequenced sample was memory CD4+ T cells from PBMCs. Stated subset: CD45RA-negative fraction. The chain carries TRBV28 and TRBJ2-2, with a possible D match to TRBD2 (5 bases). The CDR3 spells CASSKGGSNTGELFF. For the CDR3, the DNA is TGTGCCAGCAGTAAAGGAGGTTCGAACACCGGGGAGCTGTTTTTT.